The clone carrying this T cell receptor (beta chain) occurred many times. Building of the TCR beta libraries involved iRepertoire HTBI primers and Arm-PCR of CDR3 regions. In TCRdb, the multiplex PCR reads were re-called with MiXCR into one record per CDR3 protein. The sample holds hundreds of thousands of distinct CDR3 sequences; 20% to 25% are singletons and the top ten take roughly an eighth. V lost 6 bases to trimming and J lost 4 bases; unmatched junction nucleotides: 10. The CDR3 is 15 amino acids. The entry originates in a study of regulatory T cells in long-lasting Graves disease. Time point defined: persistent/refractory GD, antithyroid drugs over 5 years with positive TRAb. The TCR library used RNA extracted from PBMCs.

The source of this sequence is a female donor with Graves disease. The V gene is TRBV12-3 or TRBV12-4, the J gene TRBJ2-7; 9 nucleotides align to TRBD2. Specimen: peripheral blood mononuclear cells (PBMCs), collected when the disease was refractory, from a patient treated with antithyroid drugs. Here the CDR3 reads CASRGRLAGLYEQYF. Here the CDR3 DNA reads TGTGCCAGCAGGGGGAGGCTAGCGGGACTTTACGAGCAGTACTTC.